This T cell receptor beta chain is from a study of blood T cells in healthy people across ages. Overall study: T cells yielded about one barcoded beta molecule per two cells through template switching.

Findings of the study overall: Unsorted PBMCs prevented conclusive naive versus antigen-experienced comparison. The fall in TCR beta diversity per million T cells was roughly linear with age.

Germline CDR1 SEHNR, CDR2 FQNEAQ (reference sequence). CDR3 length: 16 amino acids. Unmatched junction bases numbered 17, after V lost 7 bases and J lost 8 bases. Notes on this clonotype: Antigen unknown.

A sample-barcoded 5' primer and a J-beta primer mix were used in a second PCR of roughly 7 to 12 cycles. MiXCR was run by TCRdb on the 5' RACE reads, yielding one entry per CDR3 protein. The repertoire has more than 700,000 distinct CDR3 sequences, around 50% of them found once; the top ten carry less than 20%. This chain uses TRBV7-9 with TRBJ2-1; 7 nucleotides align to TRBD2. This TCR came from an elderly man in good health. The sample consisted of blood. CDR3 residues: CASIPGGNAAQHEQFF. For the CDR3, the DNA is TGTGCCAGCATCCCCGGGGGGAACGCGGCACAACATGAGCAGTTCTTC.